Shown below are 2 T cell receptor beta chains from a single sample sequenced in a study of cytomegalovirus exposure and HLA in healthy donors. Primers for the PCR totalled 60 Vbeta and 13 Jbeta. Sequencing was performed with immunoSEQ multiplex PCR; in TCRdb, only in-frame clones are kept and a portion is missing. The sample yields under 150,000 clones, 79% seen once. The sequencing input was PBMCs. Receptor source: a male donor in good health and CMV-seronegative.

The DNA of the CDR3 is TGCGCCAGCAGTGAAACAAGCGGGGGAGCTATCACAGATACGCAGTATTTT. Amino acids: CASSETSGGAITDTQYF. This sequence joins TRBV10-2 and TRBJ2-3, with 8 bases lining up with TRBD2. The V segment lost 3 bases and the J segment 2 bases; nucleotides outside the gene matches: 10. The CDR3 runs 17 residues. CDR1 WSHSY and CDR2 SAAADI come from the germline V gene.

The chain combines TRBV21-1 with TRBJ2-5; the table names TRBD1, a call not compared with the DNA. TRBV21-1 is labeled a pseudogene. The CDR3 has 15 residues. The CDR3 spells CASSHEGQTEETQYF. For the CDR3, the DNA is TGTGCCAGCAGCCACGAAGGACAGACAGAAGAGACCCAGTACTTC.